Each of the 9 T cell receptor beta chains below was sequenced from the same sample in a study of T cells expressing NK-cell markers. TCRdb reprocessed the 5' RACE reads and stores each CDR3 protein as one record, lacking DNA. This listing includes 350,000 to 400,000 distinct CDR3 sequences. The source material was blood T cells: a sorted CD56 or NKG2C T cell subset, CD4+ or CD8+ T cells, or bulk PBMC T cells (not recorded which). The receptors shown here come from a woman in her forties or fifties in good health.

This rearrangement joins TRBV9 to TRBJ2-1. The CDR3 has 14 residues. Per germline, CDR1 SGDLS and CDR2 YYNGEE. The CDR3 spells CAGHNGRAYNEQFF.

V usage is TRBV14 and J usage is TRBJ1-3; TCRdb indicates TRBD1, and absent DNA this call remains unverified. Germline lookup yields CDR1 SGHDN and CDR2 FVKESK. The CDR3 is 15 amino acids. CDR3 loop: CASSQVSGNGNTIYF.

The J gene is TRBJ2-4, the V gene TRBV29-1; the TRBD1 assignment by TCRdb is unverifiable without DNA. The V gene's germline CDR1 is SQVTM and CDR2 ANQGSEA. The CDR3 loop spans 14 amino acids. CDR3 protein: CSVAPWQGENIQYF.

This sequence joins TRBV29-1 and TRBJ1-1; the TRBD1 assignment by TCRdb is unverifiable without DNA. Germline values: CDR1 SQVTM, CDR2 ANQGSEA. The CDR3 is made up of 12 amino acids. The CDR3 sequence is CSGGDTNTEAFF.

The rearrangement uses TRBV14 and TRBJ1-2. Looked up from germline, CDR1 is SGHDN and CDR2 is FVKESK. There are 16 residues in the CDR3. The CDR3 loop reads CASSQTTRALGSGYTF.

CDR3: CASSPDPGPSTDTQYF. This sequence joins TRBV2 and TRBJ2-3; TCRdb designates TRBD1, a call that cannot be tested without DNA. CDR3 length: 16 residues. Germline CDR1 reads SNHLY; CDR2 reads FYNNEI.

This sequence joins TRBV13 and TRBJ2-7; the TCRdb call, TRBD1, lacks DNA for checking. This CDR3 has 15 amino acids. Germline V gene data show CDR1 as PRHDT and CDR2 as FYEKMQ (reference sequence). The CDR3 is CASSPPWGLSYEQYF. Drawing the rest from reference TRBV13 and TRBJ2-7, the complete variable domain is AAGVIQSPRHLIKEKRETATLKCYPIPRHDTVYWYQQGPGQDPQFLISFYEKMQSDKGSIPDRFSAQQFSDYHSELNMSSLELGDSALYFCASSPPWGLSYEQYFGPGTRLTVT.

The V call is TRBV5-1, the J call TRBJ2-1; TCRdb's D call, TRBD2, is unchecked because there is no DNA. Germline V CDR1 and CDR2: SGHRS, YFSETQ. This CDR3 is 19 amino acids long. The CDR3 protein is CASSTTRTSGWSSYNEQFF. The variable domain in full, completed from reference TRBV5-1 and TRBJ2-1, reads KAGVTQTPRYLIKTRGQQVTLSCSPISGHRSVSWYQQTPGQGLQFLFEYFSETQRNKGNFPGRFSGRQFSNSRSEMNVSTLELGDSALYLCASSTTRTSGWSSYNEQFFGPGTRLTVL.

This chain uses TRBV7-9 with TRBJ2-7; as DNA is missing, the TRBD2 call by TCRdb cannot be tested. CDR1 SEHNR and CDR2 FQNEAQ come from the germline V gene (reference sequence). This CDR3 is 15 amino acids long. This CDR3 reads CASSLLTSGSYEQYF.